These T cell receptor beta chains were read from a single sample in a study of T cells in Graves' hyperthyroidism and ophthalmopathy. TCRdb called the multiplex PCR reads again in MiXCR, with one record for every CDR3 protein. The sample consists of about 270,000 distinct CDR3 sequences, 22% of them appearing once. Sequenced input: blood. Source of these receptors: a man aged 25 to 45 with Graves' ophthalmopathy. Both conserved end residues are part of each CDR3. A D gene is named only where the DNA matches it firmly. Only some rows state a clone size, as once, few, many or a class for expanded clones.

V: TRBV2; D: TRBD1; J: TRBJ2-4; size: -; CDR3: CASCDRVGAKNIQYF; DNA: TGTGCCAGTTGCGACAGGGTAGGGGCCAAAAACATTCAGTACTTC
V: TRBV7-2; D: TRBD1; J: TRBJ2-3; size: few; CDR3: CASSSDRVDTQYF; DNA: TGTGCCAGCAGTTCAGACAGGGTAGATACGCAGTATTTT
V: TRBV13; D: TRBD2; J: TRBJ2-7; size: -; CDR3: CASSLAVGGPPHGEQYF; DNA: TGTGCCAGCAGCTTAGCGGTGGGAGGGCCCCCGCACGGCGAGCAGTACTTC
V: TRBV6-5; D: TRBD1; J: TRBJ2-5; size: few; CDR3: CASSYGGTGTQYF; DNA: TGTGCCAGCAGTTACGGCGGGACAGGGACCCAGTACTTC
V: TRBV5-1; D: -; J: TRBJ2-5; size: few; CDR3: CASSLVTQPQETQYF; DNA: TGCGCCAGCAGCTTGGTAACACAACCCCAAGAGACCCAGTACTTC
V: TRBV29-1; D: TRBD2; J: TRBJ2-5; size: many; CDR3: CSVESGTGGTQYF; DNA: TGCAGCGTTGAAAGCGGAACGGGAGGGACCCAGTACTTC
V: TRBV5-1; D: -; J: TRBJ2-1; size: few; CDR3: CASSQFREVYNEQFF; DNA: TGCGCCAGCAGCCAATTCCGAGAGGTCTACAATGAGCAGTTCTTC
V: TRBV12-3/TRBV12-4; D: TRBD1; J: TRBJ1-1; size: many; CDR3: CASGASDRGAEAFF; DNA: TGTGCCAGCGGGGCTTCGGACAGGGGCGCTGAAGCTTTCTTT
V: TRBV15; D: TRBD2; J: TRBJ2-1; size: once; CDR3: CATSPDSGSTRNEQFF; DNA: TGTGCCACCAGCCCCGATAGCGGGAGCACAAGAAATGAGCAGTTCTTC
V: TRBV29-1; D: -; J: TRBJ2-1; size: -; CDR3: CSVRLPRVYNEQFF; DNA: TGCAGCGTCCGACTACCCCGGGTCTACAATGAGCAGTTCTTC
V: TRBV20-1; D: -; J: TRBJ1-3; size: -; CDR3: CSAKDWNSGNTIYF; DNA: TGCAGTGCCAAAGACTGGAACTCTGGAAACACCATATATTTT
V: TRBV6-1; D: -; J: TRBJ1-1; size: many; CDR3: CASSSLTRGAEAFF; DNA: TGTGCCAGCAGTTCCTTAACCAGAGGTGCTGAAGCTTTCTTT
V: TRBV4-1; D: -; J: TRBJ1-2; size: -; CDR3: CASRAEGNSGYTF; DNA: TGCGCCAGCAGGGCGGAGGGTAATTCTGGCTACACCTTC
V: TRBV20-1; D: TRBD2; J: TRBJ2-2; size: -; CDR3: CSARVQRENTGELFF; DNA: TGCAGTGCTAGAGTCCAGCGGGAGAACACCGGGGAGCTGTTTTTT
V: TRBV7-6; D: TRBD1; J: TRBJ1-4; size: -; CDR3: CASSLARTGGGEELFF; DNA: TGTGCCAGCAGCTTAGCCCGGACAGGCGGGGGTGAAGAACTGTTTTTT
V: TRBV5-1; D: -; J: TRBJ2-1; size: few; CDR3: CASSLREIWDEQFF; DNA: TGCGCCAGCAGCTTGCGGGAGATCTGGGATGAGCAGTTCTTC
V: TRBV14; D: -; J: TRBJ1-3; size: -; CDR3: CASSPSRNTIYF; DNA: TGTGCCAGCAGCCCGTCAAGAAACACCATATATTTT
V: TRBV7-9; D: -; J: TRBJ2-1; size: -; CDR3: CASSLYRTTEDNEQFF; DNA: TGTGCCAGCAGCTTATATCGGACTACCGAAGACAATGAGCAGTTCTTC
V: TRBV2; D: -; J: TRBJ1-5; size: many; CDR3: CASSDQGGSNQPQHF; DNA: TGTGCCAGCAGTGATCAGGGTGGTAGCAATCAGCCCCAGCATTTT
V: TRBV7-8; D: -; J: TRBJ2-1; size: many; CDR3: CASSLYEGPSSYNEQFF; DNA: TGTGCCAGCAGCTTATACGAGGGGCCTAGCTCCTACAATGAGCAGTTCTTC
V: TRBV11-3; D: TRBD1; J: TRBJ1-4; size: -; CDR3: CASRPNRGGGEKLFF; DNA: TGTGCCAGCAGGCCTAACAGGGGGGGAGGGGAAAAACTGTTTTTT
V: TRBV6-1; D: -; J: TRBJ2-1; size: -; CDR3: CASYPSEGSYNEQFF; DNA: TGTGCCAGTTATCCCAGTGAGGGCTCCTACAATGAGCAGTTCTTC
V: TRBV3-1; D: -; J: TRBJ2-6; size: -; CDR3: CASSQWQRGAGANVLTF; DNA: TGTGCCAGCAGCCAATGGCAACGCGGGGCCGGGGCCAACGTCCTGACTTTC
V: TRBV14; D: -; J: TRBJ1-2; size: few; CDR3: CASSPLEGVGYTF; DNA: TGTGCCAGCAGCCCATTGGAGGGGGTTGGCTACACCTTC
V: TRBV24-1; D: TRBD2; J: TRBJ2-7; size: few; CDR3: CATSASPGLADSYEQYF; DNA: TGTGCCACCAGTGCTTCCCCAGGACTAGCGGACTCCTACGAGCAGTACTTC
V: TRBV11-3; D: -; J: TRBJ2-2; size: few; CDR3: CASSLDRSPGELFF; DNA: TGTGCCAGCAGCTTAGATCGTTCCCCGGGGGAACTGTTTTTT
V: TRBV28; D: -; J: TRBJ1-1; size: -; CDR3: CASTLSGLNTEAFF; DNA: TGTGCCAGCACCCTCAGCGGTCTGAACACTGAAGCTTTCTTT
V: TRBV6-1; D: -; J: TRBJ2-7; size: few; CDR3: CAVRDGNSYEQYF; DNA: TGTGCCGTCCGGGACGGAAACTCCTACGAGCAGTACTTC
V: TRBV9; D: -; J: TRBJ1-2; size: once; CDR3: CASSPQAGVGGYTF; DNA: TGTGCCAGCAGCCCACAAGCGGGGGTCGGTGGCTACACCTTC
V: TRBV28; D: TRBD1; J: TRBJ1-1; size: many; CDR3: CASSLDLLRDRGASEAFF; DNA: TGTGCCAGCAGTTTAGATCTCCTCCGGGACAGGGGGGCGTCTGAAGCTTTCTTT
V: TRBV7-3; D: TRBD1; J: TRBJ1-1; size: few; CDR3: CASSLGEGAYSEAFF; DNA: TGTGCCAGCAGCTTAGGGGAGGGGGCCTACTCTGAAGCTTTCTTT
V: TRBV9; D: -; J: TRBJ2-5; size: many; CDR3: CASSNWGGGETQYF; DNA: TGTGCCAGCAGCAATTGGGGGGGCGGAGAGACCCAGTACTTC
V: TRBV9; D: -; J: TRBJ2-7; size: few; CDR3: CASSKAAGLYEQYF; DNA: TGTGCCAGCAGCAAAGCGGCGGGTCTCTACGAGCAGTACTTC
V: TRBV18; D: -; J: TRBJ1-4; size: many; CDR3: CASSLGQGEKLFF; DNA: TGTGCCAGCTCACTTGGGCAGGGGGAAAAACTGTTTTTT
V: TRBV6-1; D: TRBD1; J: TRBJ2-3; size: few; CDR3: CASSEWGQGTDTQYF; DNA: TGTGCCAGCAGTGAATGGGGACAGGGAACAGATACGCAGTATTTT
V: TRBV20-1; D: -; J: TRBJ2-7; size: many; CDR3: CSARDMGESISYEQYF; DNA: TGCAGTGCTAGAGATATGGGGGAAAGCATCTCCTACGAGCAGTACTTC
V: TRBV6-1; D: -; J: TRBJ2-1; size: -; CDR3: CASSLPRGRDNEQFF; DNA: TGTGCCAGCAGTCTCCCCCGAGGGCGGGATAATGAGCAGTTCTTC